This passage covers 12 T cell receptor beta chains from one sample sequenced in a study of blood T cell repertoires in COVID-19. The assay was immunoSEQ multiplex PCR, and TCRdb's table has in-frame clones only and misses some. The sample lists 90,000 to 120,000 clones, 89% occurring once. Sequenced: peripheral blood. Receptor source: a man in his forties with active or convalescent COVID-19.

This clone was recorded a few times. The chain has TRBV12-3 or TRBV12-4 and TRBJ1-1, with D perhaps matching TRBD1 (6 bases). CDR3 length equals 13 residues. The V gene lost 1 base and the J gene lost 6 bases, with 9 bases spanning the gap. The CDR3 here is CASSLGSGAEAFF. For the CDR3, the DNA is TGTGCCAGCAGTTTAGGATCAGGGGCTGAAGCTTTCTTT.

V is TRBV18 and J is TRBJ2-2, with TRBD1 identical over 8 bases. CDR1 and CDR2 (germline): KGHSH, LQKENI. Trimming cost V 3 bases and J 7 bases; bases outside gene matches: 7. The CDR3 is 15 amino acids. The CDR3 loop is CASSPWTGSGGELFF. For the CDR3, the DNA is TGTGCCAGCTCACCCTGGACAGGGTCTGGCGGGGAGCTGTTTTTT.

The chain employs TRBV18 and TRBJ2-2; TRBD1 aligns across 7 bases. The CDR3 length is 15 residues. J was trimmed by 5 bases and V by 5 bases; bases with no gene match: 8. Per the germline V gene, CDR1 is KGHSH and CDR2 is LQKENI. The CDR3 DNA is TGTGCCAGCTCAAGGAACACAGGGGAAACCGGGGAGCTGTTTTTT. Its protein product is CASSRNTGETGELFF.

The genes are TRBV7-9 and TRBJ2-7, with D possibly TRBD1 on 7 matching bases. CDR1 and CDR2 from the germline V gene are SEHNR and FQNEAQ (reference sequence). V was pared by 3 bases and J by 2 bases, with 17 bases between. The CDR3 extends over 16 amino acids. The CDR3 DNA follows: TGTGCCAGCAGCTTTTATGGCGGGACAGTTACCTACGAGCAGTACTTC. This gives the protein CASSFYGGTVTYEQYF.

V usage is TRBV7-9 and J usage is TRBJ1-4, with D possibly matching TRBD1 (5 bases). CDR1 is SEHNR, CDR2 FQNEAQ, per germline (reference sequence). The length of the CDR3 is 13 residues. V was pared by 1 base and J by 12 bases, with 12 bases between. CDR3 sequence reads: CASSLGGRYELFF. In DNA form, the CDR3 reads TGTGCCAGCAGCTTAGGGGGCCGGTACGAACTGTTTTTT.

The gene calls are TRBV19 and TRBJ1-1, with a weak D call TRBD1 (6 bases). The CDR3 sequence is 12 residues long. Between the trimmed V and J ends, which lost 3 bases and 8 bases, there was a span of 10 bases. Per germline, CDR1 LNHDA and CDR2 SQIVND (reference sequence). The CDR3 DNA reads as TGTGCCAGTAGTATGAGGGGACAAGAAGCTTTCTTT. Translating gives CASSMRGQEAFF. Using reference TRBV19 and TRBJ1-1 for the parts outside the CDR3, the full variable domain is DGGITQSPKYLFRKEGQNVTLSCEQNLNHDAMYWYRQDPGQGLRLIYYSQIVNDFQKGDIAEGYSVSREKKESFPLTVTSAQKNPTAFYLCASSMRGQEAFFGQGTRLTVV.

This chain connects TRBV18 to TRBJ2-1; 7 nucleotides line up with TRBD2. The trim removed 0 bases at V and 9 bases at J, leaving 8 bases unmatched. The germline V gene has CDR1 KGHSH and CDR2 LQKENI. This CDR3 spans 15 amino acids. The CDR3 sequence: CASSPPSGASGEQFF. CDR3 nucleotide sequence: TGTGCCAGCTCACCACCGAGCGGGGCGTCAGGTGAGCAGTTCTTC.

The chain recombines TRBV9 with TRBJ2-7; TRBD2 aligns across 13 bases. Trimming at V came to 5 bases and at J to 5 bases, leaving 10 bases not matched to a gene. The CDR3 runs 16 residues. Per the germline V gene, CDR1 is SGDLS and CDR2 is YYNGEE. For the CDR3, the DNA is TGTGCCAGCAGTAAATCTGGACTAGCGGGAGTAGACGAGCAGTACTTC. This encodes CASSKSGLAGVDEQYF.

V and J are TRBV19 and TRBJ1-2; the D is unclear. V was pared by 4 bases and J by 0 bases, with 9 bases between. CDR1 LNHDA and CDR2 SQIVND come from the germline V gene (reference sequence). The CDR3 sequence is 14 residues long. Written as DNA, the CDR3 is TGTGCCAGTAGTAGTAACGGAGCTAACTATGGCTACACCTTC. Amino acid sequence: CASSSNGANYGYTF.

The chain employs TRBV5-6 and TRBJ1-2, with 7 bases lining up with TRBD1. Germline loops: CDR1 SGHDT, CDR2 YYEEEE. The junction had 9 bases not matched to a gene; V was cut back by 6 bases and J by 10 bases. The CDR3 runs 12 residues. The CDR3 reads CASTLAGTDYTF. In DNA, the CDR3 is TGTGCCAGCACCCTGGCGGGGACAGACTACACCTTC.

The chain has TRBV6-2 or TRBV6-3 and TRBJ2-5; weak D call: TRBD2 (6 bases). In germline, CDR1 is MNHEY, CDR2 SVGEGT. V was pared by 0 bases and J by 7 bases, with 15 bases between. This CDR3 contains 15 residues. The chain's CDR3 is CASSYSGTSTLTQYF. CDR3 in DNA: TGTGCCAGCAGTTACTCCGGGACTTCGACCTTGACCCAGTACTTC.

V and J are TRBV3-1 (or the pseudogene TRBV3-2) and TRBJ1-1; tentative D call: TRBD1 (6 bases). Germline V gene data show CDR1 as LGHDT and CDR2 as YNNKEL (reference sequence). The CDR3 extends over 14 amino acids. Trimming cost V 3 bases and J 0 bases, with 8 bases left between them. CDR3 region: CASSHDRMNTEAFF. CDR3 DNA: TGTGCCAGCAGCCACGACAGGATGAACACTGAAGCTTTCTTT.